What follows describes a single TCR beta chain. This clonotype appeared many times. It has no known antigen specificity. Qualities for individual bases were not recorded, and no much larger clone is one base off. The data stem from a study of regulatory T cells in long-lasting Graves disease (dated by TCRdb to 2020 to 2022). About the investigation overall: In the newly diagnosed Graves' disease group, patients had been taking antithyroid drugs for less than 3 months. A total of around 35 samples were covered by TCR sequencing, comprising approximately 13 persistent and around 20 newly diagnosed Graves' disease patients. Peripheral blood TCR sequencing and RNA sequencing compared persistent Graves' disease patients with newly diagnosed Graves' disease patients. The study was registered as a clinical trial and conducted in China. General conclusions and limits of the study: Only peripheral blood was studied, because thyroid tissue, the primary lesion, was inaccessible. Compared with newly diagnosed patients, patients with persistent Graves' disease had lower TCR Shannon entropy and fewer highly expanded clones, which suggests clonal expansion. Sequencing and analysis were restricted to the TCR beta chain. More public clonotypes were shared among persistent patients (roughly 2,900) than among newly diagnosed patients (roughly 1,000). Persistent disease showed preferential use of TRBV28, TRBJ1-2 and TRBJ2-5, whereas newly diagnosed disease favored TRBV20-1 and TRBJ2-1. The authors noted that the small sample size was a limitation that may lower accuracy.

Here V drops 1 base and J drops 5 bases, and the junction holds 8 bases not matched to any gene. The CDR3 measures 16 amino acids from cysteine to phenylalanine. The DNA shown is the 48-base CDR3, in frame from base 1. CDR1 is given as SGHAT and CDR2 as FQNNGV, both from the germline V gene. In light of the paper, this sample's time point label describes: newly diagnosed GD, antithyroid drugs for less than 3 months. For both TCR sequencing and RNA sequencing, RNA was extracted from PBMCs using TRIzol. Graves' disease was diagnosed according to American Thyroid Association guidelines. Patients were recruited from an endocrinology department in Xi'an, China. Each patient gave approximately 10 milliliters of peripheral blood, collected in an EDTA anticoagulant tube. Ficoll Paque Plus density gradient separation was used to isolate PBMCs, and no further T cell sorting was done. An Agilent 2100 Bioanalyzer and agarose gel were used to assess RNA quality, and a NanoDrop 2000 was used to measure RNA concentration.

Preparation of the library involved multiplex PCR. Sequencing relied on an Illumina HiSeq 4000. CDR3 regions were amplified by Arm-PCR with iRepertoire HTBI primers to construct TCR beta libraries. Before sequencing, the PCR products underwent gel purification. Processing in the source paper ran as follows. A total of 60 to 80 TRBV and some 15 TRBJ segments were identified across samples and were used for gene usage analysis of CDR3 amino acid clonotypes. COPE and FqMerger were used to merge the filtered high-quality paired reads into contigs. BLAST was used to align contigs to IMGT TRBV, TRBD and TRBJ reference genes, and CDR3 was defined according to IMGT. Any clonotype with a frequency above 0.1% was counted as a highly expanded clone. Shannon entropy served as the measure of repertoire diversity, while the Gini coefficient captured V-J evenness. A clonotype found in more than one individual was treated as public. Clones were called with MiXCR by TCRdb after fastp trimmed the public reads at Q25, and only in-frame beta chains were retained. CDR3 protein duplicates are merged, each entry listing the most common genes and DNA. In this record, the V and J calls reflect TCRdb's handling and not the investigators' own analysis. For this sample the table gives more than 300,000 distinct CDR3 sequences, of which roughly 16% were detected only once. Around 20% of the sample is taken by the ten largest.

This sample also belongs to another study, concerning T cells in Graves' hyperthyroidism and ophthalmopathy. According to the second study: A patient counted as having stable Graves' hyperthyroidism if no progression to ophthalmopathy occurred over 18 months of follow-up. Hyperthyroidism patients were newly diagnosed, with disease duration under 2 months, and aged 18 to 65 years. Any patient with an uncontrolled infection, another autoimmune disease, pregnancy or lactation was excluded. Diagnoses were established on the basis of clinical symptoms, serum thyroxine and TRAb, thyroid ultrasound, and orbital computed tomography. For the first round of RT-PCR on the TCR CDR3, the HTBI primer set was used together with the Qiagen OneStep RT-PCR kit. Most expanded thyroid clonotypes (frequency above 0.001) were also detected in blood, a finding suggesting that blood repertoires may reflect thyroid immune responses. Ophthalmopathy was separated from stable hyperthyroidism by a 13 V-J signature model, with 85% to 90% sensitivity and 81% to 82% specificity obtained in cross-validation and 80%/75% obtained in testing. In validation, the model predicted progression to ophthalmopathy a median of approximately 6.6 months before onset, with approximately 71% sensitivity and just under 75% specificity. To identify distinguishing TCR V-J signatures, a discovery cohort of about a hundred patients was used, comprising some 45 with Graves' ophthalmopathy and 57 with stable Graves' hyperthyroidism. Prospective prediction of ophthalmopathy was tested in an independent validation cohort consisting of fewer than 20 hyperthyroidism patients and 15 or so patients who later progressed to ophthalmopathy. The roughly 91 discovery patients were randomly divided into training and test sets at a 7:3 ratio. The study also compared thyroid tissue and blood T-cell repertoires from roughly six Graves' hyperthyroidism patients. After blood sampling, hyperthyroidism patients were treated with methimazole at a starting dose of 30 mg daily, and ophthalmopathy patients were treated with high-dose intravenous methylprednisolone. A second multiplex PCR round built the libraries, followed by size selection and purification. Sequencing of the libraries was done on an Illumina HiSeq2000 using paired-end 100 bp reads. SOAPnuke was used to process the raw data, with reads discarded if the reads contained adapters or uncalled bases, had a mean Phred below 15, or lacked an exact constant-primer or identifier match. COPE v1.2.5 was used to merge high-quality paired reads, and clonotypes were defined as unique nucleotide sequences. MiTCR v1.1 was used to align the clonotypes against IMGT TRBV, TRBD and TRBJ reference segments. The analysis included only V-J combinations with a frequency above 0.0001, which together covered 99% to 99.2% of the repertoires. A TCS score was defined as the ratio between F50 (clonal expansion) and ExV (chaos), using BLOSUM62-based TCRdist between CDR3 peptides within each V-J. Welch's t-statistics and random forest reduced fewer than 550 V-J features to 13, which were used in a naive Bayes classifier (R e1071). No statistical method was used to set the sample size in advance, and investigators knew the group allocation. The paper reports TCR Vbeta CDR3 sequencing of 135 peripheral blood samples: 40 or so ophthalmopathy, approximately 74 hyperthyroidism and around 17 progressor patients.

The rearrangement joined TRBV11-2 to TRBJ2-3, and 8 junctional nucleotides match TRBD1. The sample here was peripheral blood mononuclear cells (PBMCs), taken at new diagnosis, from a patient treated with antithyroid drugs. This sequence originates from a young woman with Graves disease. Donor details come from another sample of the same person, matched by shared clones. The bases read TGTGCCAGCAGCTTAGGCGCAGGGGGCGCAGTAGATACGCAGTATTTT. Its protein product is CASSLGAGGAVDTQYF.